One sample yielded the 5 T cell receptor beta chains listed below, sequenced in a study of lymphopenia after photon versus proton radiotherapy. Measured with immunoSEQ multiplex PCR; TCRdb has only the in-frame clones, and not every one. The sample holds about 12,000 clones; roughly nine tenths are singletons and the top ten take 3.3%. The material was peripheral blood, obtained from a patient treated with proton-based radiotherapy. These receptors were collected from a man between 60 and 70 years old with pancreatic cancer.

This clone showed up just once. The chain combines TRBV30 with TRBJ1-4; 8 bases line up with TRBD1. Germline V lookup: CDR1 GTSNPN, CDR2 SVGIG (reference sequence). With V trimmed by 4 bases and J by 5 bases, 3 bases remained unmatched. The CDR3 sequence is 13 residues long. This chain's CDR3 is CAWTDRVNEKLFF. CDR3 sequence (DNA): TGTGCCTGGACGGACAGGGTAAATGAAAAACTGTTTTTT.

The chain employs TRBV6-1 and TRBJ2-2, with a weak D call TRBD2 (5 bases). CDR1 is MNHNS, CDR2 SASEGT, per germline. The CDR3 contains 18 residues. V was trimmed by 0 bases and J by 0 bases, leaving 14 bases between them. As DNA, the CDR3 is TGTGCCAGCAGTGAAGCTCCAGCGGTGGGCTCGAACACCGGGGAGCTGTTTTTT. It yields the protein CASSEAPAVGSNTGELFF.

The V call is TRBV4-1, the J call TRBJ2-1; 9 bases are shared with TRBD1. Germline V lookup: CDR1 MGHRA, CDR2 YSYEKL. The V gene end was trimmed by 0 bases and the J gene end by 10 bases; junction bases not matched to a gene: 7. The CDR3 runs to 15 residues. CDR3 in DNA: TGCGCCAGCAGCCAAGAAGGGACAGGGTTCCGGGAGCAGTTCTTC. Encoded protein: CASSQEGTGFREQFF.

The genes are TRBV5-5 and TRBJ2-2, with D hard to call. The CDR3 runs to 13 residues. The germline CDR1 and CDR2 sequences are SGHKS and YYEKEE (reference sequence). Trimming removed 0 bases from V and 8 bases from J, with 8 bases in between. Here the CDR3 DNA reads TGTGCCAGCAGCTTGGAGGGAACGGGGGAGCTGTTTTTT. Translation: CASSLEGTGELFF.

This chain connects TRBV21-1 to TRBJ2-5; the table's TRBD2 call for D was not verified on the DNA. TRBV21-1 is labeled a pseudogene. CDR3 length: 16 residues. CDR3 DNA sequence: TGTGCCAGCAGCTTCCGGGGGACCGCGCCGGGAGAGACCCAGTACTTC. It yields the protein CASSFRGTAPGETQYF.